The TCR beta chain described here comes from a study of blood T cell repertoires in COVID-19. How the authors handled the data: For nucleated cells, counts were estimated from reference gene primer amplification. Sequencing used immunoSEQ multiplex PCR; TCRdb keeps in-frame clones, though not all of them. V, J and clone size are taken as reported in that table, and D and trimming were inferred from the DNA itself. This table holds some 350,000 clones, about 90% found once. Participant reports of clinical history set cohort assignment. Resolution of symptoms, clearance, or two negative PCRs was present in recovered Cohort 3 donors. The V end lost 2 bases, the J end lost 3 bases, and 8 bases lay between the germline ends. This CDR3 comprises 13 residues. Germline lookup yields CDR1 SGHAT and CDR2 FQNNGV.

V is TRBV11-2 and J is TRBJ2-7; D unresolved. Sequencing used PBMCs or T cells enriched from blood (not recorded which). This sequence originates from a woman aged 25 to 39 who had recovered from COVID-19. The CDR3 region has the DNA TGTGCCAGCAGCTTACCAATACACTACGAGCAGTACTTC. Residues: CASSLPIHYEQYF. The entire variable domain, with the rest obtained from reference TRBV11-2 and TRBJ2-7, is as follows: EAGVAQSPRYKIIEKRQSVAFWCNPISGHATLYWYQQILGQGPKLLIQFQNNGVVDDSQLPKDRFSAERLKGVDSTLKIQPAKLEDSAVYLCASSLPIHYEQYFGPGTRLTVT.